The clone carrying this T cell receptor (beta chain) appeared many times. Its antigen is currently unknown. A 5'RACE template-switching step, the method used to make TCR cDNA, added a universal primer site and UMIs. TCRdb re-called the 5' RACE reads through MiXCR, storing one row per CDR3 protein. Of 500,000 to 700,000 distinct CDR3 sequences in the sample, 15% to 20% were seen once. The record originates from a study of T cells after yellow fever vaccination. Study outcomes and limitations: Abundant contaminating clonotypes from the bulk population could appear in FACS-sorted repertoires. Researchers noted that a small share of clonotypes showed up in both CD4 and CD8 compartments.

CDR1 is SGHTA, CDR2 FQGNSA, per germline. The CDR3 has 15 amino acids. J was trimmed by 6 bases and V by 1 base; bases with no gene match: 4. Sequenced material: PBMCs, taken 15 days after the yellow fever booster vaccination. The TCR sequence derives from a man aged 25-45 years who received the YFV17D yellow fever vaccine. This chain joins TRBV7-2 and TRBJ2-1; 9 bases align to TRBD2. This CDR3 reads CASSLELAGSNEQFF. As DNA, the CDR3 is TGTGCCAGCAGCTTAGAGCTAGCGGGATCCAATGAGCAGTTCTTC. The whole variable domain, remainder taken from reference TRBV7-2 and TRBJ2-1, is GAGVSQSPSNKVTEKGKDVELRCDPISGHTALYWYRQSLGQGLEFLIYFQGNSAPDKSGLPSDRFSAERTGGSVSTLTIQRTQQEDSAVYLCASSLELAGSNEQFFGPGTRLTVL.